This T cell receptor beta chain was identified during a study of shared clonotypes between healthy human individuals. Regarding the study as a whole: For sorted subsets, rarefaction showed incomplete sequencing despite large depth. Clonotypes shared by all four sorted-subset donors had higher generation probabilities than non-shared clonotypes.

The run depth of the assay was deep. Per the original data handling: As immunoSEQ supplied junction-only sequences (without quality scores), filtering differed. The assay was immunoSEQ multiplex PCR, and TCRdb's table has in-frame clones only and misses some. The DNA gave D and trimming, while V, J and clone size come from that table. The sample carries roughly 500,000 clones, approximately 95% recorded once. Germline values: CDR1 MDHEN, CDR2 SYDVKM. Trimming cost V 8 bases and J 5 bases; bases outside gene matches: 11. The CDR3 runs to 14 residues. Notes on this clone: Its matching antigen is unknown.

Input material: naive CD4+ T cells sorted from blood. The sample's subset: CD45RA+ positively selected. This receptor was taken from a woman aged 30 to 39 in good health. This rearrangement joins TRBV28 to TRBJ1-2; 7 bases line up with TRBD1. CDR3 sequence reads: CASGTATLGYGYTF. CDR3 in DNA: TGTGCCAGCGGGACAGCGACGCTGGGATATGGCTACACCTTC.